These T cell receptor beta chains were read from a single sample in a study of CD8+CD57+ T cells in acquired aplastic anemia. TCRdb re-called the reads through MiXCR, storing one row per CDR3 protein. The sample holds 200,000 to 250,000 distinct CDR3 sequences, roughly 57% seen once. The sample consisted of sorted CD4+, CD8+, or CD8+CD57+ T cells (not recorded which) from PBMCs. All receptors derive from a human donor in good health. Each CDR3 is given with its conserved first and last residue. The order of the fields is J gene, V gene, D gene, clone size, CDR3 protein, CDR3 DNA. The D gene is left open where the match is weak. Some rows have no size entry. The others give once, few or many, or a class for an expanded clone.

j_call: TRBJ2-3; v_call: TRBV7-9; d_call: NA; clone_size: NA; cdr3_aa: CASSLDRSAQYF; cdr3_nt: TGTGCCAGCAGCTTAGATCGATCGGCGCAGTATTTT
j_call: TRBJ2-1; v_call: TRBV6-1; d_call: TRBD2; clone_size: NA; cdr3_aa: CASSAGGEFF; cdr3_nt: TGTGCCAGCAGTGCGGGAGGGGAGTTCTTC
j_call: TRBJ2-7; v_call: TRBV6-1; d_call: NA; clone_size: NA; cdr3_aa: CASSEFGSYEQYF; cdr3_nt: TGTGCCAGCAGTGAATTCGGTTCCTACGAGCAGTACTTC
j_call: TRBJ1-2; v_call: TRBV24-1; d_call: TRBD1; clone_size: NA; cdr3_aa: CATSDRLTGDGYTF; cdr3_nt: TGTGCCACCAGTGACCGATTGACAGGGGACGGCTACACCTTC
j_call: TRBJ2-7; v_call: TRBV19; d_call: NA; clone_size: NA; cdr3_aa: CASSIPGRTYEQYF; cdr3_nt: TGTGCCAGTAGTATCCCAGGGAGGACCTACGAGCAGTACTTC
j_call: TRBJ2-7; v_call: TRBV12-3/TRBV12-4; d_call: TRBD2; clone_size: few; cdr3_aa: CASSSGGTYEQYF; cdr3_nt: TGTGCCAGCAGTTCGGGAGGGACCTACGAGCAGTACTTT
j_call: TRBJ2-1; v_call: TRBV9; d_call: TRBD2; clone_size: many; cdr3_aa: CASSSSGGSNEQFF; cdr3_nt: TGTGCCAGCAGCTCTAGCGGGGGGTCCAATGAGCAGTTCTTC
j_call: TRBJ2-1; v_call: TRBV20-1; d_call: NA; clone_size: NA; cdr3_aa: CSAPARAVSYNEQLF; cdr3_nt: TGCAGTGCCCCCGCCCGAGCGGTCTCCTACAATGAGCAGCTCTTC
j_call: TRBJ2-3; v_call: TRBV4-2; d_call: TRBD2; clone_size: many; cdr3_aa: CASSQEAGGQRDTQYF; cdr3_nt: TGTGCCAGCAGCCAAGAAGCGGGGGGGCAGAGAGATACGCAGTATTTT
j_call: TRBJ1-6; v_call: TRBV20-1; d_call: NA; clone_size: NA; cdr3_aa: CSARDAGSPLHF; cdr3_nt: TGCAGTGCTAGAGATGCAGGCTCACCCCTCCACTTT
j_call: TRBJ2-2; v_call: TRBV2; d_call: NA; clone_size: many; cdr3_aa: CASVHSSTGELFF; cdr3_nt: TGTGCCAGCGTGCACTCAAGTACCGGGGAGCTGTTTTTT
j_call: TRBJ1-6; v_call: TRBV20-1; d_call: TRBD1; clone_size: NA; cdr3_aa: CSAVDRGQPNSPLHF; cdr3_nt: TGCAGTGCTGTGGATAGGGGACAGCCGAATTCACCCCTCCACTTT
j_call: TRBJ2-7; v_call: TRBV6-1; d_call: TRBD1; clone_size: NA; cdr3_aa: CASSYLRQGITYEQYF; cdr3_nt: TGTGCCAGCAGTTACCTTCGACAGGGCATCACCTACGAGCAGTACTTC
j_call: TRBJ1-5; v_call: TRBV11-2; d_call: NA; clone_size: once; cdr3_aa: CASSLVNMGSNQPQHF; cdr3_nt: TGTGCCAGCAGCTTAGTGAACATGGGAAGCAATCAGCCCCAGCATTTT
j_call: TRBJ2-1; v_call: TRBV24-1; d_call: NA; clone_size: once; cdr3_aa: CATSFQGGGEQFF; cdr3_nt: TGTGCCACCAGTTTTCAGGGAGGGGGTGAGCAGTTCTTC
j_call: TRBJ1-2; v_call: TRBV5-1; d_call: TRBD1; clone_size: many; cdr3_aa: CASSPGTGFYGYTF; cdr3_nt: TGCGCCAGCAGCCCGGGGACAGGGTTCTATGGCTACACCTTC
j_call: TRBJ2-1; v_call: TRBV19; d_call: TRBD2; clone_size: once; cdr3_aa: CASGIGREGNEQFF; cdr3_nt: TGTGCCAGTGGTATAGGGAGGGAGGGGAATGAGCAGTTCTTC
j_call: TRBJ2-7; v_call: TRBV15; d_call: NA; clone_size: once; cdr3_aa: CATSRDRGSYEQYF; cdr3_nt: TGTGCCACCAGCAGAGATCGAGGCAGCTACGAGCAGTACTTC
j_call: TRBJ2-5; v_call: TRBV7-2; d_call: NA; clone_size: NA; cdr3_aa: CASSLDWRETQYF; cdr3_nt: TGTGCCAGCAGCCTTGACTGGAGGGAGACCCAGTACTTC
j_call: TRBJ1-6; v_call: TRBV19; d_call: NA; clone_size: NA; cdr3_aa: CASSMDQGDNSPLHF; cdr3_nt: TGTGCCAGTAGTATGGATCAGGGAGATAATTCACCCCTCCACTTT
j_call: TRBJ1-4; v_call: TRBV20-1; d_call: TRBD1; clone_size: NA; cdr3_aa: CSAPRDRGNEKLFF; cdr3_nt: TGCAGTGCACCCCGGGACAGGGGGAATGAAAAACTGTTTTTT
j_call: TRBJ1-2; v_call: TRBV12-3/TRBV12-4; d_call: TRBD1; clone_size: many; cdr3_aa: CASSLDRAGGWYGYTF; cdr3_nt: TGTGCCAGCAGTTTAGACAGGGCAGGGGGCTGGTATGGCTACACCTTC
j_call: TRBJ1-2; v_call: TRBV19; d_call: NA; clone_size: NA; cdr3_aa: CASTGGGANYGYTF; cdr3_nt: TGTGCCAGTACCGGTGGGGGCGCGAACTATGGCTACACCTTC
j_call: TRBJ2-7; v_call: TRBV20-1; d_call: TRBD1; clone_size: NA; cdr3_aa: CSARRQGGLFDEQYF; cdr3_nt: TGCAGTGCTAGACGACAGGGGGGGCTTTTCGACGAGCAGTACTTC